The 5 T cell receptor beta chains reported below all come from one sample, sequenced in a study of blood T cell repertoires in COVID-19. Profiled with immunoSEQ multiplex PCR; TCRdb holds only in-frame clones, not every one. The repertoire holds 200,000 to 250,000 clones, more than 75% seen once, with roughly 13% in the top ten. The specimen sequenced was peripheral blood. The receptors here all came from a human donor in a cohort sampled during active COVID-19.

The chain employs TRBV20-1 and TRBJ2-5, with 7 nucleotides matching TRBD2. This CDR3 spans 17 amino acids. With 3 bases clipped from V and 1 base from J, the junction kept 14 bases outside the gene matches. The V gene's germline CDR1 is DFQATT and CDR2 SNEGSKA (reference sequence). CDR3 sequence: CSASQTGTTVFQETQYF. DNA of the CDR3: TGCAGTGCTAGTCAGACCGGGACTACAGTTTTCCAAGAGACCCAGTACTTC.

This clone occurred a few times. The chain has TRBV3-1 (or the pseudogene TRBV3-2) and TRBJ1-4; D is ambiguous. The CDR3 totals 15 residues. V was pared by 0 bases and J by 6 bases, with 11 bases between. Germline loops: CDR1 LGHDT, CDR2 YNNKEL (reference sequence). The CDR3 spells CASSQDWASDEKLFF. The CDR3 DNA is TGTGCCAGCAGCCAAGATTGGGCGTCGGATGAAAAACTGTTTTTT.

The chain uses TRBV7-2 and TRBJ2-3, with TRBD1 matching over 8 bases. With 5 bases clipped from V and 1 base from J, the junction kept 11 bases outside the gene matches. This CDR3 region has 17 residues. Germline loops: CDR1 SGHTA, CDR2 FQGNSA. DNA of the CDR3: TGTGCCAGCAGCATCCAAGGACAGGGTAAACGCACAGATACGCAGTATTTT. Encoded protein: CASSIQGQGKRTDTQYF.

The chain is built from TRBV5-1 and TRBJ1-3, with no clear D. Trimming shortened V by 0 bases and J by 0 bases, and 10 bases separated the two germline ends. Germline V gene lookup returns CDR1 SGHRS and CDR2 YFSETQ. This CDR3 comprises 16 residues. CDR3: CASSLDGSHSGNTIYF. DNA for the CDR3: TGCGCCAGCAGCTTGGACGGGAGCCACTCTGGAAACACCATATATTTT.

The chain is built from TRBV30 and TRBJ2-7, with D unclear. The CDR3 is 13 amino acids. The germline V and J ends were trimmed by 2 bases and 3 bases, with 11 bases remaining between them. Germline assignment: CDR1 GTSNPN and CDR2 SVGIG (reference sequence). CDR3 region: CAWSSLNSYEQYF. CDR3 sequence (DNA): TGTGCCTGGAGTTCTCTCAACAGCTACGAGCAGTACTTC.